This TCR beta chain comes out of a study of shared clonotypes between healthy human individuals. Study-level results: Naive subsets typically showed greater estimated richness than memory subsets.

About this clone itself: Its antigen is unidentified.

Sequencing was performed with immunoSEQ multiplex PCR; in TCRdb, only in-frame clones are kept and a portion is missing. Here the sample spans more than 1,200,000 clones, approximately 98.5% being singletons. V gave up 2 bases and J gave up 8 bases; unmatched junction bases: 8. CDR3 length: 17 amino acids. The germline gives CDR1 LGHNA, CDR2 YNFKEQ. Material: naive CD4+ T cells sorted from blood. Subset reported: CD45RA+ positively selected. This chain links TRBV4-2 with TRBJ2-1; 14 bases line up with TRBD2. This TCR was sampled from a young man in good health. In DNA, the CDR3 is TGTGCCAGCAGCCAAAGGGGGACTAGCGGGAGTGTCTATGAGCAGTTCTTC. The encoded protein is CASSQRGTSGSVYEQFF.